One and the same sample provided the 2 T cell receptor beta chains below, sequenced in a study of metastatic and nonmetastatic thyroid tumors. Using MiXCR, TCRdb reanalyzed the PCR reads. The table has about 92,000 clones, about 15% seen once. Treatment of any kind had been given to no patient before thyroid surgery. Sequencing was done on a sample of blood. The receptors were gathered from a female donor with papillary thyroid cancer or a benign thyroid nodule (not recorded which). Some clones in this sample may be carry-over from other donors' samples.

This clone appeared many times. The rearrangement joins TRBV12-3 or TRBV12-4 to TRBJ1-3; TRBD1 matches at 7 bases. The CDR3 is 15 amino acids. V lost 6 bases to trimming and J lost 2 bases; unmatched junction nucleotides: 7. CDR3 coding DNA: TGTGCCAGCAGCTTCTCGGGACAGCCTGGAAACACCATATATTTT. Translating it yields CASSFSGQPGNTIYF.

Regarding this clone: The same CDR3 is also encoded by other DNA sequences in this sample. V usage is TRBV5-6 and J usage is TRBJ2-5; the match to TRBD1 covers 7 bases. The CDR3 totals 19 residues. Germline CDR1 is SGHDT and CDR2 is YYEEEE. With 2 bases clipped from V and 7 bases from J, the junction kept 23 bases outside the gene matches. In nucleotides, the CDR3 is TGTGCCAGCAGCTTAAGTTCGGCGCACGGGACAGCTCTCCGGGGGACCCAGTACTTC. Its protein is CASSLSSAHGTALRGTQYF.